This TCR beta chain came from a study of OX40 agonist ivuxolimab in advanced cancers. Whole-study results and caveats: Clones of CD4+ and CD8+ blood T cells grew by week 6 at doses of 0.1 to 3.0 mg/kg.

As for this clone: Its antigen is undetermined.

This table comes from immunoSEQ multiplex PCR, and its TCRdb copy is limited to in-frame clones, with some not included. The sample records under 85,000 clones, about 89% being singletons. The CDR3 runs 14 residues. Per germline, CDR1 SGHKS and CDR2 YYEKEE (reference sequence). Unmatched junction bases numbered 5, after V lost 1 base and J lost 4 bases. It was autoimmune disease history or systemic immunosuppression that excluded patients. This chain joins TRBV5-5 and TRBJ2-7; 7 nucleotides align to TRBD2. This receptor was obtained from an adult with an advanced solid tumor such as melanoma, head and neck, liver or kidney cancer. The sequenced sample was CD4+ or CD8+ T cells sorted from blood, obtained in a trial of the OX40 agonist ivuxolimab. CDR3 sequence reads: CASSLRGVLYEQYF. CDR3 nucleotide sequence: TGTGCCAGCAGCTTGCGGGGGGTACTTTACGAGCAGTACTTC.